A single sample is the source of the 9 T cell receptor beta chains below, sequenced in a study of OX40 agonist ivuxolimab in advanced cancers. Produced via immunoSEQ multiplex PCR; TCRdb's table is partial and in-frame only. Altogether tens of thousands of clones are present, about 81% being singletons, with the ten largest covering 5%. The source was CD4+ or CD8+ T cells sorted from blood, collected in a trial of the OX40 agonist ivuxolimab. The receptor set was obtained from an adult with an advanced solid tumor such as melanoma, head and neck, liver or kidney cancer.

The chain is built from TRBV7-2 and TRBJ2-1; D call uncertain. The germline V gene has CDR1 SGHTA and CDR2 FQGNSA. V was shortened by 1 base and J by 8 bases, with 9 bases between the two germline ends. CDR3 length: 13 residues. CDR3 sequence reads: CASSLDLPYEQFF. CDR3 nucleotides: TGTGCCAGCAGCTTAGACTTGCCCTATGAGCAGTTCTTC.

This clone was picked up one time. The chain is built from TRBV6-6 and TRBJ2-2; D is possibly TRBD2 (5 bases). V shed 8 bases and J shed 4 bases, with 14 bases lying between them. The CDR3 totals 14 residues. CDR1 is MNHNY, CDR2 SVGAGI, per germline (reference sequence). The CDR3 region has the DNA TGTGCCAGCGCACCGCGGGCGAGCACCGGGGAGCTGTTTTTT. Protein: CASAPRASTGELFF.

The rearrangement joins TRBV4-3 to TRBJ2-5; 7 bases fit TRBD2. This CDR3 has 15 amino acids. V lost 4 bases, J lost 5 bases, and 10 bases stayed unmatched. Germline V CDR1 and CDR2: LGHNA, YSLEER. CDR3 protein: CASSPEDSGRETQYF. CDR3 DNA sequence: TGCGCCAGCAGCCCCGAGGATAGCGGGCGGGAGACCCAGTACTTC.

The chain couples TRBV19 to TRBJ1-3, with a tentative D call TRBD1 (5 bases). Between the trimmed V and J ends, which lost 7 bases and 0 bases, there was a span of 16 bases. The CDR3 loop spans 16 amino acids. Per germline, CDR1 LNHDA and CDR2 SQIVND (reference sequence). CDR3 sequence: CASTPPGPSSGNTIYF. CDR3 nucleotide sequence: TGTGCCAGTACCCCCCCGGGACCTTCCTCTGGAAACACCATATATTTT.

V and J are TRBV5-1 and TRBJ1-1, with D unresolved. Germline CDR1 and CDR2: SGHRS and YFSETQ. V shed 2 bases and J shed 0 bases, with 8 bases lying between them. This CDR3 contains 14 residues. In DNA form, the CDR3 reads TGCGCCAGCAGCTTACGGACTCTGAACACTGAAGCTTTCTTT. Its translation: CASSLRTLNTEAFF.

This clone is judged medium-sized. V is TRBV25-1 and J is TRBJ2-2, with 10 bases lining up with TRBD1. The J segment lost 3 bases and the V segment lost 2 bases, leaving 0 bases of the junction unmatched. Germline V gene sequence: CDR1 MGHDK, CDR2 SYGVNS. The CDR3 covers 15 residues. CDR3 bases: TGTGCCAGCAGTGAAGGACAGGGGGACACCGGGGAGCTGTTTTTT. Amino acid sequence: CASSEGQGDTGELFF.

The CDR3: CASSWTGNGPQHF. CDR3 bases: TGCGCCAGCAGTTGGACGGGGAATGGGCCCCAGCATTTT. This chain joins TRBV10-2 and TRBJ1-5; D is ambiguous. The CDR3 length is 13 residues. The V end was cut by 5 bases, the J end by 9 bases, with 14 bases between. The germline CDR1 and CDR2 sequences are WSHSY and SAAADI.

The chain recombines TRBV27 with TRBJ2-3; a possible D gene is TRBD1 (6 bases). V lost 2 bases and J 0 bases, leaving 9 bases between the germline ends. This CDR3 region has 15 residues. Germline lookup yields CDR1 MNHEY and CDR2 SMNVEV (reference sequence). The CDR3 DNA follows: TGTGCCAGCAGTTTACTCCAGGGGAGCACAGATACGCAGTATTTT. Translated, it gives CASSLLQGSTDTQYF.

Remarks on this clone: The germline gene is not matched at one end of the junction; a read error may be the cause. As DNA, the CDR3 is TGCGCCAGCAGCCAATCGACAGGGGGAGGAAACGCCATATATTTT. Encoded protein: CASSQSTGGGNAIYF. The chain joins TRBV4-1 to TRBJ1-3; 9 positions agree with TRBD1. Germline loops: CDR1 MGHRA, CDR2 YSYEKL. The CDR3 loop spans 15 amino acids.